This T cell receptor beta chain was found in a study of cytomegalovirus exposure and HLA in healthy donors. Findings and limits, study-wide: Presence/absence analyses assumed roughly uniform sequencing depth across donors, which may not hold. Analysis was performed later, and it showed HLA-associated TCR beta chains to be more clonally expanded than equally common others. TCR beta V segments were, for the most part, productive about 87% or about 30% of the time in an earlier analysis. After further analysis at a later stage, under 20,000 TCR beta sequences were associated with HLA alleles at 0.05 false discovery rate.

The CDR3 loop spans 16 amino acids. V dropped 1 base and J dropped 2 bases, with 14 bases sitting between them. Germline V CDR1 and CDR2: MGHDK, SYGVNS. This PCR relied on a set of 60 Vbeta primers and 13 Jbeta primers. TCRdb keeps only in-frame clones here, not all; method: immunoSEQ multiplex PCR. The data contain roughly 100,000 clones, roughly 70% of them singletons. As for this clone: Its specificity is unknown.

The chain employs TRBV25-1 and TRBJ2-5, with D maybe TRBD2 (5 bases). This clonotype was sampled from a man aged 35 to 55 in good health and CMV-seropositive. Sequencing used PBMCs. This CDR3 reads CASSEWRRETQETQYF. CDR3 DNA: TGTGCCAGCAGTGAATGGAGGAGAGAGACACAAGAGACCCAGTACTTC.